A single sample gave rise to the 17 T cell receptor beta chains below, sequenced in a study of response to subunit inactivated influenza vaccine (dated by TCRdb to between 2018 and 2020). Receptors were amplified or captured by RT-PCR. The listed sequencing device is Illumina HiSeq 2500. The public reads were reanalyzed by TCRdb: fastp trimming at Q25, MiXCR alignment, in-frame beta chains only. Duplicate CDR3 protein sequences are folded into a single record with the most common DNA and genes. In this sample the table shows about 180,000 distinct CDR3 sequences, 9.2% of which occur a single time. The ten most abundant clones make up roughly 11% of the sample. The sample in question was non-naive T cells sorted from PBMCs, obtained on the day of vaccination. The cell subset or site label for this specimen denotes: memory T cell fraction. The source of these receptors is a man between 50 and 59 years old who received an inactivated influenza vaccine. Donor details come from another sample of the same person, matched by shared clones.

The sample holds a few counts of this clonotype. V and J are TRBV2 and TRBJ2-1; a weak D match, TRBD2 (6 bases). The CDR3 contains 17 residues. Germline values: CDR1 SNHLY, CDR2 FYNNEI. V was pared by 3 bases and J by 3 bases, with 18 bases between. In DNA, the CDR3 is TGTGCCAGCAGTGAGATCCCGGGAGCCGTCCTCTACAATGAGCAGTTCTTC. This codes for CASSEIPGAVLYNEQFF.

The sample holds many counts of this clonotype. The chain combines TRBV4-3 with TRBJ2-1, with TRBD2 matching 9 bases. Germline V gene sequence: CDR1 LGHNA, CDR2 YSLEER. This CDR3 region has 16 residues. The V segment lost 0 bases and the J segment 3 bases; nucleotides outside the gene matches: 3. The CDR3 DNA reads TGCGCCAGCAGCCAAGAAGCGGGAGGACGCTACAATGAGCAGTTCTTC. Its translation: CASSQEAGGRYNEQFF.

This clonotype has only one observation. The chain links TRBV6-5 to TRBJ2-5; D is undetermined. The CDR3 extends over 11 amino acids. Trimming stripped 7 bases from V and 4 bases from J, with 7 bases between. Germline assignment: CDR1 MNHEY and CDR2 SVGAGI. DNA for the CDR3: TGTGCCAGCACTAGTTTAGAGACCCAGTACTTC. This sequence encodes CASTSLETQYF.

The chain employs TRBV5-5 and TRBJ2-5, with D maybe TRBD2 (5 bases). Trimming took off 3 bases at V and 2 bases at J, with 11 bases between the two ends. Germline CDR1 is SGHKS and CDR2 is YYEKEE (reference sequence). The CDR3 spans 14 residues. This CDR3 reads CASSWRAAQETQYF. CDR3 DNA sequence: TGTGCCAGCAGCTGGCGAGCGGCTCAAGAGACCCAGTACTTC.

This sequence joins TRBV11-1 and TRBJ2-7; D call uncertain. Germline V gives CDR1 SGHAT, CDR2 FQDESV (reference sequence). The CDR3 is 18 amino acids. The V and J ends lost 2 bases and 0 bases respectively, with 20 bases between them. The CDR3: CASSLISVVLVLSYEQYF. In DNA, the CDR3 is TGTGCCAGCAGCTTAATATCAGTGGTTTTAGTACTCTCCTACGAGCAGTACTTC.

There are a few counts of this clonotype. This chain joins TRBV18 and TRBJ1-6; 8 bases are a match to TRBD1. The CDR3 sequence is 14 residues long. Germline V gene lookup returns CDR1 KGHSH and CDR2 LQKENI. V dropped 3 bases and J dropped 11; count of bases not matched to a gene: 6. CDR3 sequence: CASSPPGGKAPLHF. The CDR3 bases are TGTGCCAGCTCACCCCCAGGGGGCAAGGCACCCCTCCACTTT. Full variable domain (rest looked up from reference TRBV18 and TRBJ1-6): NAGVMQNPRHLVRRRGQEARLRCSPMKGHSHVYWYRQLPEEGLKFMVYLQKENIIDESGMPKERFSAEFPKEGPSILRIQQVVRGDSAAYFCASSPPGGKAPLHFGNGTRLTVT.

This chain joins TRBV25-1 and TRBJ2-5, with TRBD2 as a possible D gene (5 bases). The CDR3 consists of 15 residues. CDR1 is MGHDK, CDR2 SYGVNS, per germline. Trimming took 3 bases from V and 4 from J, leaving 15 bases between them. The DNA for the CDR3 is TGTGCCAGCAGTGATGGTTTCCAGCGGAGAGAGACCCAGTACTTC. This encodes CASSDGFQRRETQYF.

This clonotype occurred many times. The chain combines TRBV5-1 with TRBJ2-1, with D maybe TRBD1 (6 bases). Germline-derived CDR1 and CDR2 are SGHRS and YFSETQ. Between the trimmed V and J ends, which lost 4 bases and 8 bases, there was a span of 28 bases. This CDR3 region has 18 residues. CDR3 in DNA: TGCGCCAGCAGCCGCAGGGGAGTAGACGCCCTAGACCTTGATGAGCAGTTCTTC. The encoded protein is CASSRRGVDALDLDEQFF. Drawing the rest from reference TRBV5-1 and TRBJ2-1, the complete variable domain is KAGVTQTPRYLIKTRGQQVTLSCSPISGHRSVSWYQQTPGQGLQFLFEYFSETQRNKGNFPGRFSGRQFSNSRSEMNVSTLELGDSALYLCASSRRGVDALDLDEQFFGPGTRLTVL.

There are many counts of this clonotype. The rearrangement joins TRBV3-1 to TRBJ2-5; tentative D call: TRBD1 (5 bases). Per the germline V gene, CDR1 is LGHDT and CDR2 is YNNKEL (reference sequence). V lost 1 base and J lost 5, with 14 bases in between. The CDR3 is 15 amino acids. DNA of the CDR3: TGTGCCAGCAGCCAAGGGCCCAGGGAATACGAGACCCAGTACTTC. Encoded protein: CASSQGPREYETQYF.

This clonotype was detected ten times or more. As DNA, the CDR3 is TGCAGTGCTACTCTGTTCACAGATACGCAGTATTTT. Its protein product is CSATLFTDTQYF. V usage is TRBV20-1 and J usage is TRBJ2-3, with unresolved D. The V end was cut by 4 bases, the J end by 2 bases, with 7 bases between. Germline assignment: CDR1 DFQATT and CDR2 SNEGSKA (reference sequence). The CDR3 spans 12 residues.

This CDR3 is CASRGYDTEAFF. Here the CDR3 DNA reads TGTGCCAGCCGAGGTTATGACACTGAAGCTTTCTTT. The chain couples TRBV6-5 to TRBJ1-1; D remains unclear. V was shortened by 8 bases and J by 3 bases, with 10 bases between the two germline ends. CDR3 length: 12 amino acids. CDR1 is MNHEY, CDR2 SVGAGI, per germline.

This clonotype was seen repeatedly, ten times or more. The chain carries TRBV14 and TRBJ2-1, with D uncertain. CDR3 size: 15 residues. The germline V gene encodes CDR1 SGHDN and CDR2 FVKESK. V lost 1 base and J 4 bases, leaving 11 bases between the germline ends. The DNA for the CDR3 is TGTGCCAGCAGCCAAGCTGGGCAGTTTTACAATGAGCAGTTCTTC. Translation gives CASSQAGQFYNEQFF.

This clonotype came up many times. This rearrangement joins TRBV12-3 or TRBV12-4 to TRBJ2-3; 9 nucleotides line up with TRBD2. The trim removed 6 bases at V and 2 bases at J, leaving 6 bases unmatched. This CDR3 comprises 15 residues. CDR3 residues: CASRPTSGHTDTQYF. The CDR3 DNA is TGTGCCAGCAGGCCCACTAGCGGGCACACAGATACGCAGTATTTT.

The table lists this clonotype with a few counts. The genes are TRBV6-1 and TRBJ1-5; possible D gene TRBD1, 6 bases. CDR3 length equals 14 residues. V gave up 7 bases and J gave up 6 bases, with 16 bases separating them. Looked up from germline, CDR1 is MNHNS and CDR2 is SASEGT. As DNA, the CDR3 is TGTGCCAGCACCGAGACAGGTAGCCGTCAGCCCCAGCATTTT. Translated: CASTETGSRQPQHF.

About this clonotype itself: Compared with germline, one end of the junction differs, possibly owing to a read error. V and J are TRBV24-1 and TRBJ2-3; D is perhaps TRBD1 or TRBD2 (6 bases each). CDR3 length: 16 amino acids. Germline CDR1 KGHDR, CDR2 SFDVKD. The CDR3 sequence: CPTSGTLGGTLDTQYF. For the CDR3, the DNA is TGTCCCACCAGTGGGACCCTAGGGGGGACCCTAGATACGCAGTATTTT.

This clonotype occurred a few times. The rearrangement links TRBV12-3 or TRBV12-4 to TRBJ2-1; tentative D call: TRBD1 (5 bases). With 3 bases removed from V and 5 bases from J, the gap between germline ends came to 14 bases. The CDR3 length is 15 residues. Here the CDR3 reads CASSFQGNSHNEQFF. The DNA of the CDR3 is TGTGCCAGCAGTTTCCAGGGAAACAGCCACAATGAGCAGTTCTTC.

The V and J genes are TRBV27 and TRBJ2-3; 9 nucleotides match TRBD2. This CDR3 region has 17 residues. Unmatched junction bases numbered 11, after V lost 3 bases and J lost 4 bases. Per the germline V gene, CDR1 is MNHEY and CDR2 is SMNVEV (reference sequence). CDR3 sequence reads: CASSLYRRGGASDTQYF. The DNA for the CDR3 is TGTGCCAGCAGTTTGTATCGCCGCGGGGGGGCTTCAGATACGCAGTATTTT.